The 18 T cell receptor beta chains listed next were all sequenced from one sample in a study of identical twins. MiXCR was run by TCRdb on the 5' RACE reads, yielding one entry per CDR3 protein. The table shows a few hundred thousand distinct CDR3 sequences, with roughly 13% occurring only once. The data also belong to a second study, concerning yellow fever vaccine responses in identical twins.

The sample taken for sequencing was memory (CD45RO+) T cells sorted from blood. All receptors come from a woman between 18 and 29 years old in good health.

V and J are TRBV6-4 and TRBJ2-1; D uncertain. The V gene's germline CDR1 is MRHNA and CDR2 SNTAGT. V shed 3 bases and J shed 5 bases, with 11 bases lying between them. The CDR3 runs to 14 residues. The CDR3 sequence is CASSEGIWDNEQFF. The CDR3, as DNA: TGTGCCAGCAGTGAAGGTATTTGGGACAATGAGCAGTTCTTC.

This clonotype has more than one count but fewer than ten. V is TRBV4-2 and J is TRBJ1-5, with D maybe TRBD1 (5 bases). The V end was cut by 5 bases, the J end by 3 bases, with 14 bases between. Germline loops: CDR1 LGHNA, CDR2 YNFKEQ. This CDR3 has 15 amino acids. The CDR3, as DNA: TGTGCCAGCAGCGGCGGGACGGAGAACAATCAGCCCCAGCATTTT. Translating gives CASSGGTENNQPQHF.

This rearrangement joins TRBV9 to TRBJ2-7, with D perhaps matching TRBD1 or TRBD2 (5 bases each). The CDR3 has 15 amino acids. The V and J ends lost 0 bases and 4 bases respectively, with 14 bases between them. Germline assignment: CDR1 SGDLS and CDR2 YYNGEE. The CDR3 protein is CASSVGRGPMYEQYF. DNA for the CDR3: TGTGCCAGCAGCGTAGGTAGGGGACCGATGTACGAGCAGTACTTC.

This clonotype was seen ten or more times. The V gene is TRBV6-1, the J gene TRBJ2-6, with D tentatively TRBD1 or TRBD2 (5 bases each). The CDR3 contains 16 residues. CDR1 and CDR2 (germline): MNHNS, SASEGT. Trimming shortened V by 6 bases and J by 4 bases, and 16 bases separated the two germline ends. In DNA form, the CDR3 reads TGTGCCAGCAGCGAGAACGAGGGGCGGGGGGCCAACGTCCTGACTTTC. Encoded protein: CASSENEGRGANVLTF.

The chain joins TRBV30 to TRBJ2-2, with unresolved D. The CDR3 runs 11 residues. V lost 3 bases to trimming and J lost 6 bases, with 5 bases between them. From germline, CDR1 is GTSNPN and CDR2 SVGIG (reference sequence). Here the CDR3 reads CAWSEPGELFF. As DNA, the CDR3 is TGTGCCTGGAGCGAGCCCGGGGAGCTGTTTTTT.

The CDR3: CASRLGQTETQYF. CDR3 bases: TGTGCCAGCAGGTTGGGACAGACAGAGACCCAGTACTTC. The chain links TRBV3-1 to TRBJ2-5, with TRBD1 identical over 7 bases. The CDR3 loop spans 13 amino acids. V lost 6 bases and J lost 4; bases outside the gene matches: 5. CDR1 and CDR2 from the germline V gene are LGHDT and YNNKEL (reference sequence).

This clonotype was counted a few times. J is TRBJ2-4 and V is TRBV20-1, with no clear D. Germline V gene sequence: CDR1 DFQATT, CDR2 SNEGSKA (reference sequence). V lost 2 bases to trimming and J lost 1 base, with 6 bases between them. This CDR3 region has 13 residues. This CDR3 is CSARPNAKNIQYF. CDR3 bases: TGCAGTGCTAGACCAAACGCCAAAAACATTCAGTACTTC.

As for this clonotype: Being one base from a much bigger clone, this may be a read error. The rearrangement joins TRBV29-1 to TRBJ2-5; D is undetermined. The CDR3 totals 11 residues. The germline V gene encodes CDR1 SQVTM and CDR2 ANQGSEA. Trimming shortened V by 5 bases and J by 4 bases, and 8 bases separated the two germline ends. The DNA of the CDR3 is TGCAGCGTTAAGGGCGGAGAGACCCAGTACTTC. It is translated as CSVKGGETQYF. The full variable domain, rest sourced from reference TRBV29-1 and TRBJ2-5, is SAVISQKPSRDICQRGTSLTIQCQVDSQVTMMFWYRQQPGQSLTLIATANQGSEATYESGFVIDKFPISRPNLTFSTLTVSNMSPEDSSIYLCSVKGGETQYFGPGTRLLVL.

The chain is built from TRBV5-5 and TRBJ2-1; D possibly uses TRBD1 or TRBD2 (5 bases each). Germline assignment: CDR1 SGHKS and CDR2 YYEKEE (reference sequence). Trimming pared 0 bases from V and 6 bases from J, leaving 13 bases between. The CDR3 loop spans 15 amino acids. CDR3 sequence (DNA): TGTGCCAGCAGCTTGGCTGTAGGGGAGCGCAATGAGCAGTTCTTC. As protein: CASSLAVGERNEQFF.

This clonotype was seen a few times. The genes are TRBV29-1 and TRBJ2-2, with 15 bases fitting TRBD2. The germline V gene has CDR1 SQVTM and CDR2 ANQGSEA. CDR3 length: 15 residues. The V segment lost 6 bases and the J segment 7 bases; nucleotides outside the gene matches: 6. The CDR3 DNA is TGCAGCGTGACAGAGGGACTAGCGGGAGGCGGGGAGCTGTTTTTT. Encoded protein: CSVTEGLAGGGELFF.

This clonotype was counted only a few times. The CDR3 here is CSASDPRGGDTEAFF. As DNA, the CDR3 is TGCAGTGCTAGCGACCCGCGGGGGGGGGACACTGAAGCTTTCTTT. J is TRBJ1-1 and V is TRBV20-1; perhaps TRBD1 as D (5 bases). CDR1 DFQATT and CDR2 SNEGSKA come from the germline V gene (reference sequence). CDR3 length: 15 residues. V was clipped by 3 bases and J by 3 bases, with 17 bases between them.

The chain carries TRBV20-1 and TRBJ2-5; 7 nucleotides align to TRBD2. Trimming at V came to 5 bases and at J to 4 bases, leaving 4 bases not matched to a gene. Germline V CDR1 and CDR2: DFQATT, SNEGSKA (reference sequence). The CDR3 consists of 12 residues. This chain's CDR3 is CSALSGIETQYF. CDR3 coding DNA: TGCAGTGCTTTGAGCGGGATAGAGACCCAGTACTTC.

The chain recombines TRBV20-1 with TRBJ2-2, with 7 bases lining up with TRBD2. J lost 5 bases, V lost 2 bases, and 5 bases had no gene match. The CDR3 contains 14 residues. Germline V gene lookup returns CDR1 DFQATT and CDR2 SNEGSKA (reference sequence). Written as DNA, the CDR3 is TGCAGTGCTAGATGGGGGGGGTCGACCGGGGAGCTGTTTTTT. Protein product: CSARWGGSTGELFF.

In this sample, this clonotype turned up many times. The chain is built from TRBV15 and TRBJ2-3; 9 positions agree with TRBD2. Unmatched junction bases numbered 15, after V lost 0 bases and J lost 2 bases. Germline CDR1 is LNHNV and CDR2 is YYDKDF (reference sequence). The CDR3 loop spans 20 amino acids. In nucleotides, the CDR3 is TGTGCCACCAGCAGAGATCCAGCGGGGGGCCTCCCAAAGATCACAGATACGCAGTATTTT. This sequence encodes CATSRDPAGGLPKITDTQYF.

This clonotype has more than one count but fewer than ten. CDR3 DNA sequence: TGCAGTGCTAGAGTATCAGGGAGGTACGAGCAGTACTTC. Its translation is CSARVSGRYEQYF. The chain has TRBV20-1 and TRBJ2-7; D possibly corresponds to TRBD2 (6 bases). The CDR3 spans 13 residues. Trimming left V 1 base short and J 4 bases short, with 11 bases between. The V gene's germline CDR1 is DFQATT and CDR2 SNEGSKA (reference sequence).

The genes are TRBV5-6 and TRBJ2-7; TRBD2 aligns across 7 bases. CDR3 size: 14 residues. The junction had 6 bases not matched to a gene; V was cut back by 2 bases and J by 4 bases. Germline lookup yields CDR1 SGHDT and CDR2 YYEEEE. CDR3 in amino acids: CASSLLWGGYEQYF. The CDR3 nucleotides are TGTGCCAGCAGCTTATTGTGGGGGGGGTACGAGCAGTACTTC.

In this sample, this clonotype turned up many times. V gene TRBV7-2 combines with J gene TRBJ2-1, with D possibly TRBD2 on 5 matching bases. Germline V CDR1 and CDR2: SGHTA, FQGNSA. V was trimmed by 5 bases and J by 13 bases, leaving 12 bases between them. This CDR3 spans 11 amino acids. The DNA for the CDR3 is TGTGCCAGCAGCACCCGGGATAGTCAGTTCTTC. It encodes CASSTRDSQFF. The full variable domain, with the rest looked up from reference TRBV7-2 and TRBJ2-1, is GAGVSQSPSNKVTEKGKDVELRCDPISGHTALYWYRQSLGQGLEFLIYFQGNSAPDKSGLPSDRFSAERTGGSVSTLTIQRTQQEDSAVYLCASSTRDSQFFGPGTRLTVL.

This rearrangement joins TRBV2 to TRBJ2-7; perhaps D is TRBD1 or TRBD2 (5 bases each). V was shortened by 4 bases and J by 2 bases, with 12 bases between the two germline ends. The CDR3 runs to 14 residues. The V gene's germline CDR1 is SNHLY and CDR2 FYNNEI. DNA for the CDR3: TGTGCCAGCAGTGCTACGGGGCGGGCCTACGAGCAGTACTTC. It translates to CASSATGRAYEQYF.